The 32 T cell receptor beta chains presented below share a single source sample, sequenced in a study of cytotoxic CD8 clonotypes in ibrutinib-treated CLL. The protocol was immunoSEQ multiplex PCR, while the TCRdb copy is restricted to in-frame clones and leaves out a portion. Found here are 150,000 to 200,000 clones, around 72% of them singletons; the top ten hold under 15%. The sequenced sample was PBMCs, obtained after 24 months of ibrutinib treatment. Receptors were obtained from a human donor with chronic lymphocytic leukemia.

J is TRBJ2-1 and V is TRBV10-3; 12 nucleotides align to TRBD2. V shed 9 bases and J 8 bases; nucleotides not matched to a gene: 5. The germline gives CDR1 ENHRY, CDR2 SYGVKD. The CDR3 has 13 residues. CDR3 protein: CAIRTSGIDEQFF. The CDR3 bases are TGTGCCATAAGGACTAGCGGGATCGATGAGCAGTTCTTC.

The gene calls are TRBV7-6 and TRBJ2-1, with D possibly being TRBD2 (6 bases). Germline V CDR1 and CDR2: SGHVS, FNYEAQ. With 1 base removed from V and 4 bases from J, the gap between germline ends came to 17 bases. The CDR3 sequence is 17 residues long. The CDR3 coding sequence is TGTGCCAGCAGCTTAGGGGGCGCGGGGCAAACTTACAATGAGCAGTTCTTC. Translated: CASSLGGAGQTYNEQFF.

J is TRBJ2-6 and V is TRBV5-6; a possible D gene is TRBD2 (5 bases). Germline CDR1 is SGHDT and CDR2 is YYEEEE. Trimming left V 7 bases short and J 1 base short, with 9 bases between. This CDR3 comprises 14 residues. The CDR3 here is CASLRLSGANVLTF. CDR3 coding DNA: TGTGCCAGCTTGCGACTATCTGGGGCCAACGTCCTGACTTTC. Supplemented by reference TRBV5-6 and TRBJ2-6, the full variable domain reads DAGVTQSPTHLIKTRGQQVTLRCSPKSGHDTVSWYQQALGQGPQFIFQYYEEEERQRGNFPDRFSGHQFPNYSSELNVNALLLGDSALYLCASLRLSGANVLTFGAGSRLTVL.

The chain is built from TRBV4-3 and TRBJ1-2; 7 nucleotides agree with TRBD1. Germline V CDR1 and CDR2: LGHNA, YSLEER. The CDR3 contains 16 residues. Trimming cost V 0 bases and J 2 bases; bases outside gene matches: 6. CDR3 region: CASSQEGPGGNYGYTF. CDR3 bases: TGCGCCAGCAGCCAAGAGGGTCCAGGGGGGAACTATGGCTACACCTTC.

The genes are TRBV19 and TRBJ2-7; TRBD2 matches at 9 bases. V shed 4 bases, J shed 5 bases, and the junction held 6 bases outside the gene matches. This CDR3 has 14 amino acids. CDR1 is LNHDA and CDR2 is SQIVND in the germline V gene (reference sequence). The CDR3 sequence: CASSNVAGGNEQYF. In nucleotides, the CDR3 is TGTGCCAGTAGTAATGTGGCGGGAGGGAACGAGCAGTACTTC. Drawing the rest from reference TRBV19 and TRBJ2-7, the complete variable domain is DGGITQSPKYLFRKEGQNVTLSCEQNLNHDAMYWYRQDPGQGLRLIYYSQIVNDFQKGDIAEGYSVSREKKESFPLTVTSAQKNPTAFYLCASSNVAGGNEQYFGPGTRLTVT.

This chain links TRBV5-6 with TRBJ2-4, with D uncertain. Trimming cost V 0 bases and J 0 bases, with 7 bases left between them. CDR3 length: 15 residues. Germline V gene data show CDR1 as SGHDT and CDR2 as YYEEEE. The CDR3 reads CASSLDGLAKNIQYF. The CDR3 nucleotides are TGTGCCAGCAGCTTGGATGGGTTAGCCAAAAACATTCAGTACTTC. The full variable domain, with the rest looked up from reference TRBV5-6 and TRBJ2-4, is DAGVTQSPTHLIKTRGQQVTLRCSPKSGHDTVSWYQQALGQGPQFIFQYYEEEERQRGNFPDRFSGHQFPNYSSELNVNALLLGDSALYLCASSLDGLAKNIQYFGAGTRLSVL.

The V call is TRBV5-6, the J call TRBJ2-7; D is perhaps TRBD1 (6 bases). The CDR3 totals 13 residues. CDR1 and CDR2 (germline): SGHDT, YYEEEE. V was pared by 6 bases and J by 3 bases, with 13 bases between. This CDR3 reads CASTQGLYYEQYF. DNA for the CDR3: TGTGCCAGCACGCAGGGGCTTTACTACGAGCAGTACTTC.

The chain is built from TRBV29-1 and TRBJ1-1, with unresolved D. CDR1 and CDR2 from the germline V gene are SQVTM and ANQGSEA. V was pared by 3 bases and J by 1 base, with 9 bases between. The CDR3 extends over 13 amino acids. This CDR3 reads CSVEAARNTEAFF. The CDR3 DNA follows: TGCAGCGTTGAGGCAGCTCGGAACACTGAAGCTTTCTTT.

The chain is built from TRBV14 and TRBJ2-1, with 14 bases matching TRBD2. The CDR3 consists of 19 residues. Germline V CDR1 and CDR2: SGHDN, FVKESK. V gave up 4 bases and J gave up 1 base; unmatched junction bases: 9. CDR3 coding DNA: TGTGCCAGCAGCCTAGACCCCGGGACTAGCGGGAGTTCCTACAATGAGCAGTTCTTC. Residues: CASSLDPGTSGSSYNEQFF.

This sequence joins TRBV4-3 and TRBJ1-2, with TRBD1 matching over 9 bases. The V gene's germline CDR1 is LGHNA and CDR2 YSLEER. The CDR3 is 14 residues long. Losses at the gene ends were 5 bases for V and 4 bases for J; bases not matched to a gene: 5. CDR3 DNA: TGCGCCAGCAGCACCGGACAGGGGTCCTATGGCTACACCTTC. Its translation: CASSTGQGSYGYTF.

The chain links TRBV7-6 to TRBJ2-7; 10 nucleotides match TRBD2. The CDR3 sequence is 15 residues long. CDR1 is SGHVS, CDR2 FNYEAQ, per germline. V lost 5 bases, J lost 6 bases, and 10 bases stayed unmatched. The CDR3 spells CASSLIAGGFGEQYF. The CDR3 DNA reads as TGTGCCAGCAGCCTAATAGCGGGAGGCTTCGGCGAGCAGTACTTC.

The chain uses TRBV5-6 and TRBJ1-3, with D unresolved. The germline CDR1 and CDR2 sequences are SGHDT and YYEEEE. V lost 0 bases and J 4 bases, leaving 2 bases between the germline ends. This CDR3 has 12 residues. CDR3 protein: CASSLGGNTIYF. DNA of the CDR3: TGTGCCAGCAGCTTGGGCGGAAACACCATATATTTT. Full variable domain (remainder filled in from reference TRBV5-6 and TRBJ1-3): DAGVTQSPTHLIKTRGQQVTLRCSPKSGHDTVSWYQQALGQGPQFIFQYYEEEERQRGNFPDRFSGHQFPNYSSELNVNALLLGDSALYLCASSLGGNTIYFGEGSWLTVV.

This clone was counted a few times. The CDR3 loop is CAITRGAEGSYEQYF. The DNA of the CDR3 is TGTGCCATCACCCGCGGAGCAGAAGGCTCCTACGAGCAGTACTTC. This rearrangement joins TRBV10-3 to TRBJ2-7; D ambiguous. Trimming cost V 7 bases and J 0 bases, with 16 bases left between them. This CDR3 has 15 residues. Germline CDR1 reads ENHRY; CDR2 reads SYGVKD.

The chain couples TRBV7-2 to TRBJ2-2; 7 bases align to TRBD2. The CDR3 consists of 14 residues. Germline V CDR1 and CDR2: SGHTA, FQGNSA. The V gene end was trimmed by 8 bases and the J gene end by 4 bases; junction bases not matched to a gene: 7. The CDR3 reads CASGGGSFTGELFF. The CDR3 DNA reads TGTGCCAGCGGGGGAGGGTCTTTCACCGGGGAGCTGTTTTTT.

CDR3 sequence (DNA): TGCGCCAGCAGCTCTGACGGACTAGCGGGAGGGTACGAGCAGTACTTC. Amino acid sequence: CASSSDGLAGGYEQYF. The genes are TRBV5-1 and TRBJ2-7, with 15 bases that match TRBD2. The germline gives CDR1 SGHRS, CDR2 YFSETQ. CDR3 length: 16 residues. The trim removed 3 bases at V and 4 bases at J, leaving 5 bases unmatched.

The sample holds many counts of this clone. The CDR3 nucleotides read TGTGCCAGCAGCGTCGACAGTAGCAATCAGCCCCAGCATTTT. It encodes CASSVDSSNQPQHF. This chain joins TRBV7-9 and TRBJ1-5, with D perhaps TRBD1 (5 bases). CDR3 size: 14 residues. The germline V gene encodes CDR1 SEHNR and CDR2 FQNEAQ (reference sequence). The ends were cut back, 5 bases at V and 0 bases at J, with 8 bases in the middle.

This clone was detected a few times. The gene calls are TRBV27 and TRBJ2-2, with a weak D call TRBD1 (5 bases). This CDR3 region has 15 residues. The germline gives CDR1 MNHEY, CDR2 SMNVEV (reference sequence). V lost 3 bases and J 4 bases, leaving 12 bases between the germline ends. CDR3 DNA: TGTGCCAGCAGTTTGCAGGGAATTATCACCGGGGAGCTGTTTTTT. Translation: CASSLQGIITGELFF.

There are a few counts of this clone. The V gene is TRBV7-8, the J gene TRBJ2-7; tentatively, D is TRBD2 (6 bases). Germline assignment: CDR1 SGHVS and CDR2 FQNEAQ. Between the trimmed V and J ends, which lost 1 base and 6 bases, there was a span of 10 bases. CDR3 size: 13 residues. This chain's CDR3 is CASSLELAGEQYF. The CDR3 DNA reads TGTGCCAGCAGCTTAGAACTAGCTGGCGAGCAGTACTTC.

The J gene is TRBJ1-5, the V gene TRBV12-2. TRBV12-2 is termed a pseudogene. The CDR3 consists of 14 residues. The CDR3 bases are TGTGCAAGTCGCTTATCGAAAAGCAATCAGCCCCAGCATTTT. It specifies CASRLSKSNQPQHF.

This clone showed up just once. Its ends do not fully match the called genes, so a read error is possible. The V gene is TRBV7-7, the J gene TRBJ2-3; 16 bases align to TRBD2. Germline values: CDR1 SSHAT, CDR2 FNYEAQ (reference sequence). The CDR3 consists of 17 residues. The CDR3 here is CASSPGLAGGGPDTQYF. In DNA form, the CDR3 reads TGTGCTAGCAGCCCGGGACTAGCGGGAGGGGGGCCAGATACGCAGTATTTT.

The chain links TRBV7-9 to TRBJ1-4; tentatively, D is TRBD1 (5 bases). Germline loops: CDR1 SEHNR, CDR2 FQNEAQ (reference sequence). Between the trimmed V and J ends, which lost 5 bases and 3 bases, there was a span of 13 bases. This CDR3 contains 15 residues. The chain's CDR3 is CASSTHGAANEKLFF. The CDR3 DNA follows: TGTGCCAGCAGCACCCATGGGGCAGCTAATGAAAAACTGTTTTTT.

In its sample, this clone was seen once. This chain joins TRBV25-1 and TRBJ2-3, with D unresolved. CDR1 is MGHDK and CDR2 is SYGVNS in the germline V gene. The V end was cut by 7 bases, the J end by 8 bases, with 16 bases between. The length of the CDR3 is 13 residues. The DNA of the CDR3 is TGTGCCAGCACCTCGGACCACACCTCTACGCAGTATTTT. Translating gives CASTSDHTSTQYF.

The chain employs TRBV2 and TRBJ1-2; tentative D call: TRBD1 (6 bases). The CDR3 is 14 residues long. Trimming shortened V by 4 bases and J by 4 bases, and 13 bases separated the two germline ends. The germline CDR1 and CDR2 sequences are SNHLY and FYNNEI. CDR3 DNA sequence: TGTGCCAGCAGTGCTGACAGGTACGGCTATGGCTACACCTTC. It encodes CASSADRYGYGYTF.

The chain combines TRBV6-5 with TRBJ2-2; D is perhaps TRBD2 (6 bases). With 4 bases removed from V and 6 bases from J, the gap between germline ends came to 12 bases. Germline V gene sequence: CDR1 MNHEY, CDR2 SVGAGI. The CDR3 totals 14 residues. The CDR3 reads CASSSGTSPGELFF. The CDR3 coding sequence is TGTGCCAGCAGTTCCGGGACTTCCCCCGGGGAGCTGTTTTTT.

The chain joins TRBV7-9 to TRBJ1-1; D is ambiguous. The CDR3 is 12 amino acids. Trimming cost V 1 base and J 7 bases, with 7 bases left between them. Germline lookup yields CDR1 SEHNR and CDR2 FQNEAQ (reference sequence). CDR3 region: CASSLVEGEAFF. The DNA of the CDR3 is TGTGCCAGCAGCTTAGTCGAAGGTGAAGCTTTCTTT. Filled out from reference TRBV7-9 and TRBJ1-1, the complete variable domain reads DTGVSQNPRHKITKRGQNVTFRCDPISEHNRLYWYRQTLGQGPEFLTYFQNEAQLEKSRLLSDRFSAERPKGSFSTLEIQRTEQGDSAMYLCASSLVEGEAFFGQGTRLTVV.

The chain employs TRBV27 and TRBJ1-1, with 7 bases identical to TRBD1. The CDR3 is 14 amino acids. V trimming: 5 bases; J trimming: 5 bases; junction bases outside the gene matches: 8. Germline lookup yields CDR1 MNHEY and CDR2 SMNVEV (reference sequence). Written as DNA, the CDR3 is TGTGCCAGCAGTAGGACAGGCCTGAGTACTGAAGCTTTCTTT. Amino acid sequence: CASSRTGLSTEAFF.

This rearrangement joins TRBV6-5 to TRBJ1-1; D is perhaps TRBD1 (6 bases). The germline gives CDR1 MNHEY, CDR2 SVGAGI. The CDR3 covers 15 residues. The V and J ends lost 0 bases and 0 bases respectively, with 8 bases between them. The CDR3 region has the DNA TGTGCCAGCAGTTACTCAACAGGGCTGAACACTGAAGCTTTCTTT. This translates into CASSYSTGLNTEAFF.

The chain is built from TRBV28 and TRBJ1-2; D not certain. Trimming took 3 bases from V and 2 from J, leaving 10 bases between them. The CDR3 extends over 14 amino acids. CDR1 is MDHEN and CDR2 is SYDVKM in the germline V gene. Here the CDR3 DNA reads TGTGCCAGCAGTTTCCCCCGACCCAACTATGGCTACACCTTC. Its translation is CASSFPRPNYGYTF.

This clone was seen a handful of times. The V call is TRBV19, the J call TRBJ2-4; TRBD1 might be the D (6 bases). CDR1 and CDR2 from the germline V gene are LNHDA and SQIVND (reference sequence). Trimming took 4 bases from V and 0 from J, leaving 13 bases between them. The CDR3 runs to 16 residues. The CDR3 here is CASSKRTDLAKNIQYF. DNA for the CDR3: TGTGCCAGTAGTAAACGGACAGATCTAGCCAAAAACATTCAGTACTTC.

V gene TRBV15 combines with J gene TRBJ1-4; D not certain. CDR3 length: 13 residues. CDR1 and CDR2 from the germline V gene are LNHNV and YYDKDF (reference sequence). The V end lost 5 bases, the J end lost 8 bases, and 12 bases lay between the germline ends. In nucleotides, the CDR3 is TGTGCCACCAGCCCGCGTTCTCAGGAAAAACTGTTTTTT. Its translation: CATSPRSQEKLFF.

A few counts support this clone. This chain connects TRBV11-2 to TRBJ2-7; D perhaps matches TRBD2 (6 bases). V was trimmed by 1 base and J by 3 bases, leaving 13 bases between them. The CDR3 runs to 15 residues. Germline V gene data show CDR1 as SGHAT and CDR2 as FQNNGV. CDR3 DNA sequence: TGTGCCAGCAGCTTAGTTGGGGGGAGGAACTACGAGCAGTACTTC. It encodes CASSLVGGRNYEQYF.

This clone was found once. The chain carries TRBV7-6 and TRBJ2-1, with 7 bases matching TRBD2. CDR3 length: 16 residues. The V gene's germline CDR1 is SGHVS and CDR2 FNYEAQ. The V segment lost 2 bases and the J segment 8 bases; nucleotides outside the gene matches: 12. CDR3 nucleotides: TGTGCCAGCAGCTTATGGGGGGGTAGAGGGGAGGATGAGCAGTTCTTC. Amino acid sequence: CASSLWGGRGEDEQFF.